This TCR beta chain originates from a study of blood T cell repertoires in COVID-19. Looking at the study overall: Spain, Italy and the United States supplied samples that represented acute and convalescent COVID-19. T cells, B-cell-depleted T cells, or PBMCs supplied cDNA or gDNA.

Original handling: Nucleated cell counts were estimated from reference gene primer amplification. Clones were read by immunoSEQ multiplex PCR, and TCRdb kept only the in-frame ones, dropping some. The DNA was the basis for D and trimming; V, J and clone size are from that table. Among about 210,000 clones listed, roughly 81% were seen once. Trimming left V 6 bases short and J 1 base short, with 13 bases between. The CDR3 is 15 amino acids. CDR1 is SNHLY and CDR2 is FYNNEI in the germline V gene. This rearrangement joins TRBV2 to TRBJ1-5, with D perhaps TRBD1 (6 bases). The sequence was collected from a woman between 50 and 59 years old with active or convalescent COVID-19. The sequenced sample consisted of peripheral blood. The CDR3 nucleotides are TGTGCCAGCAGCCCAGGGGCACCGAGCAATCAGCCCCAGCATTTT. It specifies CASSPGAPSNQPQHF.